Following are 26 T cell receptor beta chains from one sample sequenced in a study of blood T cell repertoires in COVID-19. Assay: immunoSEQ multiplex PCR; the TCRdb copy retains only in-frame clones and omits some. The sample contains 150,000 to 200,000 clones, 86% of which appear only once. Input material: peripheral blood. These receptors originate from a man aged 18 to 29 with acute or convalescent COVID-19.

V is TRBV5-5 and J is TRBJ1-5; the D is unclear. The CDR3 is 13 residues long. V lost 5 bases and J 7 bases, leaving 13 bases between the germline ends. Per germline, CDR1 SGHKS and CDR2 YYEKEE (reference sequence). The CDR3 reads CASRADLNQPQHF. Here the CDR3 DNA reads TGTGCCAGCAGGGCCGATCTGAACCAGCCCCAGCATTTT. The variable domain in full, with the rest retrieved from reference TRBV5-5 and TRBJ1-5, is DAGVTQSPTHLIKTRGQQVTLRCSPISGHKSVSWYQQVLGQGPQFIFQYYEKEERGRGNFPDRFSARQFPNYSSELNVNALLLGDSALYLCASRADLNQPQHFGDGTRLSIL.

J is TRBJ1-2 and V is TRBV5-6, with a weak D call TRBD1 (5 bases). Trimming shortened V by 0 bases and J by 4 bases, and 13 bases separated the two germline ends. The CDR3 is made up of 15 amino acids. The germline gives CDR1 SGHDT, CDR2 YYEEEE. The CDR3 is CASSLGRGRGYGYTF. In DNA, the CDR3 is TGTGCCAGCAGCTTGGGGCGGGGAAGGGGCTATGGCTACACCTTC.

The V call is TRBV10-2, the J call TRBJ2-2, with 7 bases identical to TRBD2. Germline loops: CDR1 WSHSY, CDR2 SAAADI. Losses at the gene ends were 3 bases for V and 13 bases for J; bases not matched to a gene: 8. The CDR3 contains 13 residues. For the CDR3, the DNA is TGCGCCAGCAGTGAAATTTCCGGGGGGAGGCTGTTTTTT. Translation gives CASSEISGGRLFF.

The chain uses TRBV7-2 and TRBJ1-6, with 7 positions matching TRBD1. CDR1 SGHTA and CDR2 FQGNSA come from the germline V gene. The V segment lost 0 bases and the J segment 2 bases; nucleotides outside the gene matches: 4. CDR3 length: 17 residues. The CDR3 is CASSLAGGTAYNSPLHF. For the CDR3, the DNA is TGTGCCAGCAGCTTAGCGGGCGGGACAGCCTATAATTCACCCCTCCACTTT.

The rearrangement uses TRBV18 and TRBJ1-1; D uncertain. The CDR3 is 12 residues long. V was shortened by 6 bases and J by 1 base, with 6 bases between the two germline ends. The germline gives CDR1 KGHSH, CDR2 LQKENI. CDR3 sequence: CASSSPNTEAFF. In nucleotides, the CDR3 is TGTGCCAGCTCGAGTCCGAACACTGAAGCTTTCTTT.

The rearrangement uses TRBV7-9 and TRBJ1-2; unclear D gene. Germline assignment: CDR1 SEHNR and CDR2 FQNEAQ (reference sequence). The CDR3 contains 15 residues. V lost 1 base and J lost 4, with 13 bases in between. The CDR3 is CASSLGVGVGYGYTF. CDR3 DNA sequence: TGTGCCAGCAGCTTAGGCGTGGGAGTAGGCTATGGCTACACCTTC.

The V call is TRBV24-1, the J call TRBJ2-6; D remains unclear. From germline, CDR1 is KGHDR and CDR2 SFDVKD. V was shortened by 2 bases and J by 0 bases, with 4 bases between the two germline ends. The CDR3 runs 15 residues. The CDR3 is CATSDYNSGANVLTF. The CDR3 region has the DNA TGTGCCACCAGTGATTACAACTCTGGGGCCAACGTCCTGACTTTC.

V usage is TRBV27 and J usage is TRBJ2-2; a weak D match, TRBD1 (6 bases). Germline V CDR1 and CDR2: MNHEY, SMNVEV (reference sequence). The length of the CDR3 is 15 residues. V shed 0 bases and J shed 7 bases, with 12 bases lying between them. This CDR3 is CASSLSRGFGGELFF. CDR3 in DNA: TGTGCCAGCAGTTTATCGAGGGGGTTTGGCGGGGAGCTGTTTTTT.

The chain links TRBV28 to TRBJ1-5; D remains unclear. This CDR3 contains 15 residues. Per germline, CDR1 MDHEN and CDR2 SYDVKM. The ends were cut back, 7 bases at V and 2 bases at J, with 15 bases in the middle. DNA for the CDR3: TGTGCCAGCAAACCCCCTACCTTGGGCAATCAGCCCCAGCATTTT. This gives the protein CASKPPTLGNQPQHF.

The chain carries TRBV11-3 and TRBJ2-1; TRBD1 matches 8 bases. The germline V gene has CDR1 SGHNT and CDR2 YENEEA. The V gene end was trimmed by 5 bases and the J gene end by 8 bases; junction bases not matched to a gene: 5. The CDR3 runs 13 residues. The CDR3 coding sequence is TGTGCCAGCAGCGCCAGGGGGCTGCATGAGCAGTTCTTC. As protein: CASSARGLHEQFF.

The CDR3 DNA reads as TGCGCCAGCAGCTTGGCCAGGGGTGGAAATGAGCAGTTCTTC. Amino acids: CASSLARGGNEQFF. The chain has TRBV5-1 and TRBJ2-1, with a tentative D call TRBD1 (6 bases). V was trimmed by 0 bases and J by 7 bases, leaving 11 bases between them. The CDR3 contains 14 residues. CDR1 and CDR2 (germline): SGHRS, YFSETQ.

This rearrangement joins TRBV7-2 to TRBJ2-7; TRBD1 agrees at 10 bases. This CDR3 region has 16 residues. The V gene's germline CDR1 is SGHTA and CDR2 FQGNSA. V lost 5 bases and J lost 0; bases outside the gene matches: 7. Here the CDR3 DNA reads TGTGCCAGCAGCCGGACAGGGGGGAGCGTCTCCTACGAGCAGTACTTC. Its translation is CASSRTGGSVSYEQYF.

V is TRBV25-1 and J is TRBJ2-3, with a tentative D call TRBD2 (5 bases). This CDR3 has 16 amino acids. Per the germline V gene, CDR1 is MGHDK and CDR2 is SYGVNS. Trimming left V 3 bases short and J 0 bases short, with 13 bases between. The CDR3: CASSDMRTGSTDTQYF. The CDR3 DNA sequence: TGTGCCAGCAGTGATATGCGGACGGGGAGCACAGATACGCAGTATTTT.

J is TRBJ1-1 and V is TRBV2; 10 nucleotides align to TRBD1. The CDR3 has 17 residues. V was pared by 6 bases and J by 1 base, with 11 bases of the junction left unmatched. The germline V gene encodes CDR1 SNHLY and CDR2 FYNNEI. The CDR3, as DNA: TGTGCCAGCAGAGCCTTCGGGACAGGGGACTCGAACACTGAAGCTTTCTTT. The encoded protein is CASRAFGTGDSNTEAFF.

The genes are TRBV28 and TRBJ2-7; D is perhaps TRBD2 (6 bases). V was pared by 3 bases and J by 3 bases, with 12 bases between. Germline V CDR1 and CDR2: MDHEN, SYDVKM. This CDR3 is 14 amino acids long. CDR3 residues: CASSFGPGVYEQYV. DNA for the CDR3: TGTGCCAGCAGTTTTGGACCGGGGGTCTACGAGCAGTACGTC.

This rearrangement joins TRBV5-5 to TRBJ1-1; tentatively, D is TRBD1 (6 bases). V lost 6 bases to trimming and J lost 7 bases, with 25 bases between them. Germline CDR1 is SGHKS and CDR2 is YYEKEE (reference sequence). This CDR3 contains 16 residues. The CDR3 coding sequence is TGTGCCAGCAACCCTAAGGCTTTACAGGGAACCGGTGAAGCTTTCTTT. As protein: CASNPKALQGTGEAFF.

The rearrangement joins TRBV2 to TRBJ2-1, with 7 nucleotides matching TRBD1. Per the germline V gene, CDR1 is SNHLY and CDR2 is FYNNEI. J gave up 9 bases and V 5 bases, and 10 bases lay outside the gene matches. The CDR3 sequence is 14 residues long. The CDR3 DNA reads TGTGCCAGCAGTACGGGACAGCCACTAGGTGAGCAGTTCTTC. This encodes CASSTGQPLGEQFF.

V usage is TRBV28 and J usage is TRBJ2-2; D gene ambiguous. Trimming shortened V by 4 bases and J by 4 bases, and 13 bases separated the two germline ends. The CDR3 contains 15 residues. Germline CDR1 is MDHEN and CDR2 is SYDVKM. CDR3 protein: CASSWQRSRTGELFF. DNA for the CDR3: TGTGCCAGCAGTTGGCAACGGAGTCGCACCGGGGAGCTGTTTTTT.

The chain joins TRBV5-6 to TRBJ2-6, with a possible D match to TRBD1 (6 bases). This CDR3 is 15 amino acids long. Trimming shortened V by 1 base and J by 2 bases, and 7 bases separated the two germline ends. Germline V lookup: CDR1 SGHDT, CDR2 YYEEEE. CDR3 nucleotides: TGTGCCAGCAGCTTGTGGACAGCTGGGGCCAACGTCCTGACTTTC. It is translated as CASSLWTAGANVLTF.

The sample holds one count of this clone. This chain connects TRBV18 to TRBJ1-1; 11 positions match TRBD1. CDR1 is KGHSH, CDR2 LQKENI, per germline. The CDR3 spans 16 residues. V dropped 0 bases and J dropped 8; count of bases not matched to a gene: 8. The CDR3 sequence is CASSPPMGQGELEAFF. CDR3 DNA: TGTGCCAGCTCACCACCGATGGGACAGGGGGAATTGGAAGCTTTCTTT. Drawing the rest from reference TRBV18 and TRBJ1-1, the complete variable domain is NAGVMQNPRHLVRRRGQEARLRCSPMKGHSHVYWYRQLPEEGLKFMVYLQKENIIDESGMPKERFSAEFPKEGPSILRIQQVVRGDSAAYFCASSPPMGQGELEAFFGQGTRLTVV.

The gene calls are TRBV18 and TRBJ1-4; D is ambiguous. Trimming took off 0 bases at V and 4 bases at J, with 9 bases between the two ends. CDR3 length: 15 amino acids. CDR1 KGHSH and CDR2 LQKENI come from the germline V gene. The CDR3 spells CASSPPGKVNEKLFF. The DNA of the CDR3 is TGTGCCAGCTCACCACCCGGGAAAGTTAATGAAAAACTGTTTTTT.

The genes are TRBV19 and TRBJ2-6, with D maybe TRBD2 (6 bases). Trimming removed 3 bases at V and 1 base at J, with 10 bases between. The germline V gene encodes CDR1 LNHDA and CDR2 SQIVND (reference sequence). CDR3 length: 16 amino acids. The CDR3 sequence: CASSIGGISGANVLTF. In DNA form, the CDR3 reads TGTGCCAGTAGTATCGGGGGTATATCTGGGGCCAACGTCCTGACTTTC.

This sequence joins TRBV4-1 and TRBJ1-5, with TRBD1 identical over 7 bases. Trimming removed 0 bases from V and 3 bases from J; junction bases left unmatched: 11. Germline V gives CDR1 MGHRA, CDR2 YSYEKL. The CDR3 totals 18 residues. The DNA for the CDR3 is TGCGCCAGCAGCCAAGAATTAAGTGCGGGACAGTTCAATCAGCCCCAGCATTTT. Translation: CASSQELSAGQFNQPQHF.

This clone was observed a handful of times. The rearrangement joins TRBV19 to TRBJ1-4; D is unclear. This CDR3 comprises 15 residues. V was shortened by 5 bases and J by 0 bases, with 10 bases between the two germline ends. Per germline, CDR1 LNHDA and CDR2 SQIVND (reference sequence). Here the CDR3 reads CASSGRRATNEKLFF. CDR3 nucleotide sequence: TGTGCCAGTAGTGGTCGCCGAGCAACTAATGAAAAACTGTTTTTT. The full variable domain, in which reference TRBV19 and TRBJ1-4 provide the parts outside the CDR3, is DGGITQSPKYLFRKEGQNVTLSCEQNLNHDAMYWYRQDPGQGLRLIYYSQIVNDFQKGDIAEGYSVSREKKESFPLTVTSAQKNPTAFYLCASSGRRATNEKLFFGSGTQLSVL.

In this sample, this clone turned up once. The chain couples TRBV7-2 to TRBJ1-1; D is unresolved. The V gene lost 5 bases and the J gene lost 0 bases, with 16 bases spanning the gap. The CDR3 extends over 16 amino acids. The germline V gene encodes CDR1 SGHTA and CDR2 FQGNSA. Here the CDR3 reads CASSKRRIGMNTEAFF. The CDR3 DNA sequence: TGTGCCAGCAGCAAAAGGCGTATCGGGATGAACACTGAAGCTTTCTTT.

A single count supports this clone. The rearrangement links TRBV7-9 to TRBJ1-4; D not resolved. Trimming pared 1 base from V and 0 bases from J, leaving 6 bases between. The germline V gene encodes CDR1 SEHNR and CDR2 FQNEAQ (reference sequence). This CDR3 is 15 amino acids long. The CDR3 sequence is CASSLGRPTNEKLFF. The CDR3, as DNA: TGTGCCAGCAGCTTAGGCAGGCCAACTAATGAAAAACTGTTTTTT.